This TCR beta chain appears in the sequencing data of a study of molecular identifiers for immune sequencing clone quantification. The CDR3 totals 15 residues. From germline, CDR1 is GTSNPN and CDR2 SVGIG (reference sequence). Worth noting for this clonotype: The junction does not match germline at one end; this may be a read error.

TCRdb re-called the PCR reads through MiXCR, storing one row per CDR3 protein. This table has about 640,000 distinct CDR3 sequences, just under 20% appearing once. The gene calls are TRBV30 and TRBJ2-7, with a weak D call TRBD2 (6 bases). Sequenced input: naive CD8+ T cells from blood, with Jurkat cell RNA spiked in. Subset specified: FACS-sorted CD8+CD4-CCR7+CD45RA+ naive T cells. This TCR was sampled from a human donor in good health. Some libraries in this study had Jurkat cell RNA spiked in. The CDR3 DNA follows: TGTGCCCGGAGTGTACCACGGGGGAACTCCTACGAGCAGTACTTC. Translating it yields CARSVPRGNSYEQYF.